This TCR beta chain was sequenced during a study of blood T cells in healthy people across ages. The study's findings and limits: Age showed a roughly linear inverse relationship with TCR beta diversity per million T cells.

The CDR3 has 16 amino acids. V gave up 8 bases and J gave up 0 bases, with 17 bases separating them. The germline V gene has CDR1 LNHDA and CDR2 SQIVND (reference sequence). PCR was performed a second time for about 7 to 11 cycles using a sample-barcoded 5' primer and a J-beta primer mix. TCRdb re-called the 5' RACE reads through MiXCR, storing one row per CDR3 protein. The sample shows about 840,000 distinct CDR3 sequences, 25% to 35% of them seen only once. This clonotype was found a few times. The antigen remains unidentified. Per-sample PBMC isolation yielded at least 6.5 million cells. These data were also filed under a second study, of T cells of mothers and their children. From that second work: Samples came from three healthy Caucasian mothers and their six children.

The chain is built from TRBV19 and TRBJ2-4, with D perhaps TRBD2 (6 bases). The receptor comes from a woman aged 40 to 50 in good health. Sequencing used blood. CDR3 region: CASSEEGRLAKNIQYF. CDR3 DNA sequence: TGTGCCAGTTCCGAGGAGGGCAGACTAGCCAAAAACATTCAGTACTTC. The variable domain in full, completed from reference TRBV19 and TRBJ2-4, reads DGGITQSPKYLFRKEGQNVTLSCEQNLNHDAMYWYRQDPGQGLRLIYYSQIVNDFQKGDIAEGYSVSREKKESFPLTVTSAQKNPTAFYLCASSEEGRLAKNIQYFGAGTRLSVL.